This T cell receptor beta chain was sequenced in a study of T cells in Graves' hyperthyroidism and ophthalmopathy. The study, taken as a whole, reports: Appearing also in blood were most of the thyroid clonotypes expanded above 0.001.

No progression to ophthalmopathy during 18 months of follow-up defined stable disease. The source material, RNA transcripts, was used to amplify TCR beta CDR3 regions. During a first-round RT-PCR of the TCR CDR3, the HTBI primer set was used. TCRdb reprocessed the multiplex PCR reads with MiXCR, giving one entry per CDR3 protein. The repertoire includes roughly 420,000 distinct CDR3 sequences, 15% to 19% of them detected once, and 13% to 15% sits in the top ten. This clonotype has more than one count but fewer than ten. Antigen: not known. Germline V CDR1 and CDR2: PRHDT, FYEKMQ (reference sequence). The CDR3 length is 15 residues. Trimming cost V 1 base and J 4 bases, with 13 bases left between them.

The sequenced material came from blood. The clonotype was recovered from a woman aged 18-29 years with Graves' hyperthyroidism. V is TRBV13 and J is TRBJ1-1; no firm D call. The CDR3, as DNA: TGTGCCAGCAGCTTAGTAGAGAAATCCTCCACTGAAGCTTTCTTT. This gives the protein CASSLVEKSSTEAFF.